This TCR beta chain was sequenced in a study of PD-1 blockade in classical Hodgkin lymphoma. Exposure to brentuximab vedotin varied, and each patient had relapsed following autologous stem cell transplantation. This CDR3 region has 13 residues. The germline V gene encodes CDR1 MNHEY and CDR2 SMNVEV (reference sequence). With 4 bases clipped from V and 4 bases from J, the junction kept 4 bases outside the gene matches. Profiled with immunoSEQ multiplex PCR; TCRdb holds only in-frame clones, not every one. Of approximately 57,000 clones in the sample, 85% to 95% are singletons; the top ten hold about 10%. This clone has a single count.

This receptor was identified in a human donor with classical Hodgkin lymphoma. Sequenced material: peripheral blood mononuclear cells (PBMCs), taken before the second cycle of nivolumab. V usage is TRBV27 and J usage is TRBJ2-7, with 7 positions matching TRBD2. The CDR3, as DNA: TGTGCCAGCAGTTATGGGGGGGGGTACGAGCAGTACTTC. Translation: CASSYGGGYEQYF.